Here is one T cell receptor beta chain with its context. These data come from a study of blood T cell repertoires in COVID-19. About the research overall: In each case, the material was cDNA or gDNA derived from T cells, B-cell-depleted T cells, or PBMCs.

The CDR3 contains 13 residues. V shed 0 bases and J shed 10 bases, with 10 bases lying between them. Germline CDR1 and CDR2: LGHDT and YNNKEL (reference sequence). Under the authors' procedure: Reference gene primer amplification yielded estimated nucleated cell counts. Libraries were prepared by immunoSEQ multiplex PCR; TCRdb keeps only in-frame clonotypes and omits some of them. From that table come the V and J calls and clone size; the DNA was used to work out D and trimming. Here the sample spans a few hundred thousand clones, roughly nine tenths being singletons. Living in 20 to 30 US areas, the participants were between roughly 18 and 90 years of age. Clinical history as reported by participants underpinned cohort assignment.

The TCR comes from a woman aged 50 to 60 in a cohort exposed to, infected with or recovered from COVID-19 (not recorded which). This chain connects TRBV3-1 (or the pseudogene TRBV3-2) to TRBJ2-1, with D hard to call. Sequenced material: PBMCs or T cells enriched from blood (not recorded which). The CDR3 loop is CASSQDDASEQFF. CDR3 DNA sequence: TGTGCCAGCAGCCAAGATGATGCGTCCGAGCAGTTCTTC.